Here is one T cell receptor (beta chain) with its context. What it binds is unknown. The sample comes from a study of OX40 agonist ivuxolimab in advanced cancers. Study information: Aged roughly 23 to 80 with a mean of approximately 60 years, they were around 85% male.

Blood got drawn at baseline, again on cycle 4 day 1, and then on cycle 7 day 1. Study findings and constraints: On average, CD8+ T cells showed a greater number of expanded clones than CD4+. It was also the case that some nonresponders had low normalized T-cell clonal expansion.

Libraries were prepared by immunoSEQ multiplex PCR; TCRdb keeps only in-frame clonotypes and omits some of them. The repertoire holds about 38,000 clones, about 87% seen once, with roughly 32% in the top ten. The germline V gene has CDR1 SGHTA and CDR2 FQGNSA. This CDR3 is built from 15 residues. The V segment lost 5 bases and the J segment 5 bases; nucleotides outside the gene matches: 8. The chain is built from TRBV7-2 and TRBJ2-3; 9 nucleotides align to TRBD1. The material was CD4+ or CD8+ T cells sorted from blood, obtained in a trial of the OX40 agonist ivuxolimab. This TCR derives from an adult with an advanced solid tumor such as melanoma, head and neck, liver or kidney cancer. CDR3 DNA sequence: TGTGCCAGCAGCCCACGGACAGGGGCGGTAGATACGCAGTATTTT. This sequence encodes CASSPRTGAVDTQYF.